Presented here are 32 T cell receptor beta chains from one specimen sequenced in a study of CD8+ T cells in alopecia areata (dated by TCRdb to between 2018 and 2020). Libraries were made using the immunoSEQ multiplex PCR assay. RNA was extracted from all samples and reverse transcribed into cDNA, which served as template for TCR sequencing. In TCRdb, the immuneACCESS table is reduced to in-frame sequences with V and J assigned. These tables do not hold every clone; where another copy was compared, an unresolved V gene accounts for under half, and the others remain unexplained. For this sample the table gives around 200,000 clones, of which more than 60% were detected only once. About 1.5% of the sample goes to the ten largest clones. The time point tag for this specimen amounts to: baseline before oral tofacitinib. The sequencing here drew on CD4+ T cells sorted from blood, taken at week 0. These receptors all come from a human donor with alopecia areata.

This clone appeared many times. The CDR3 loop reads CASSSGTGVLPLHF. The CDR3 DNA sequence: TGTGCCAGCAGCTCCGGGACAGGGGTCTTACCCCTCCACTTT. The V gene is TRBV5-4, the J gene TRBJ1-6; 10 bases fit TRBD1. CDR3 length: 14 amino acids. Germline V gene data show CDR1 as SGHNT and CDR2 as YYREEE (reference sequence). The V and J ends lost 3 bases and 12 bases, in that order; junction bases with no gene match: 6.

To note about this clone: This likely comes from a read error, as the CDR3 has no conserved phenylalanine or tryptophan at its end. The DNA is left out, because the CDR3 cannot be placed on it with certainty; the CDR3 is given as TCRdb lists it. This sequence joins TRBV15 and TRBJ1-1; the table assigns TRBD1, which was not confirmed against the DNA. Per germline, CDR1 LNHNV and CDR2 YYDKDF (reference sequence). The length of the CDR3 is 12 amino acids, counting both ends. This CDR3 is CATSRDYGHEFS.

The V and J genes are TRBV30 and TRBJ2-5; tentatively, D is TRBD1 or TRBD2 (5 bases each). The CDR3 length is 15 residues. V dropped 5 bases and J dropped 5 bases, with 21 bases sitting between them. CDR1 and CDR2 from the germline V gene are GTSNPN and SVGIG (reference sequence). The CDR3 is CAWARGVVLGETQYF. The CDR3 DNA sequence: TGTGCCTGGGCGAGAGGGGTCGTCTTGGGGGAGACCCAGTACTTC.

This chain uses TRBV30 with TRBJ2-7; D gene unclear. CDR1 is GTSNPN, CDR2 SVGIG, per germline (reference sequence). The CDR3 has 11 residues. V was shortened by 6 bases and J by 0 bases, with 6 bases between the two germline ends. CDR3 sequence: CACGYSYEQYF. CDR3 in DNA: TGTGCCTGTGGGTACTCCTACGAGCAGTACTTC.

J is TRBJ2-2 and V is TRBV15, with 9 bases identical to TRBD2. This CDR3 spans 17 amino acids. Germline V CDR1 and CDR2: LNHNV, YYDKDF (reference sequence). The ends lost 2 bases at V and 1 base at J; junction bases unmatched: 5. The CDR3 bases are TGTGCCACCAGCAGAAGTAGCGGGGGCCTGAACACCGGGGAGCTGTTTTTT. It encodes CATSRSSGGLNTGELFF.

The CDR3 is CASSPRGGSYEQYF. DNA of the CDR3: TGTGCCAGCAGCCCTAGAGGGGGATCCTACGAGCAGTACTTC. The V gene is TRBV5-6, the J gene TRBJ2-7, with a possible D match to TRBD1 (6 bases). V shed 4 bases and J shed 1 base, with 12 bases lying between them. The length of the CDR3 is 14 residues. Germline CDR1 and CDR2: SGHDT and YYEEEE. Using reference TRBV5-6 and TRBJ2-7 for the parts outside the CDR3, the full variable domain is DAGVTQSPTHLIKTRGQQVTLRCSPKSGHDTVSWYQQALGQGPQFIFQYYEEEERQRGNFPDRFSGHQFPNYSSELNVNALLLGDSALYLCASSPRGGSYEQYFGPGTRLTVT.

This clone turned up a few times. The rearrangement links TRBV19 to TRBJ1-6, with D uncertain. CDR3 length: 14 amino acids. The V gene lost 4 bases and the J gene lost 9 bases, with 13 bases spanning the gap. The germline gives CDR1 LNHDA, CDR2 SQIVND (reference sequence). The CDR3 DNA follows: TGTGCCAGTAGTACCATGGGGAGTGGTTCACCCCTCCACTTT. This sequence encodes CASSTMGSGSPLHF.

The chain is built from TRBV29-1 and TRBJ2-7, with D maybe TRBD1 (5 bases). Trimming cost V 2 bases and J 5 bases, with 22 bases left between them. Germline CDR1 SQVTM, CDR2 ANQGSEA. The length of the CDR3 is 16 residues. The CDR3 nucleotides read TGCAGCGTTGAAAGCGTTGCTGGCAGGGAAAGGAACGAGCAGTACTTC. Encoded protein: CSVESVAGRERNEQYF.

V and J are TRBV7-3 and TRBJ1-6, with D unclear. CDR3 length: 15 residues. With 3 bases removed from V and 5 bases from J, the gap between germline ends came to 11 bases. Germline CDR1 SGHTA, CDR2 FQGTGA. CDR3 DNA: TGTGCCAGCAGCTTGAATCAGGCTCATAATTCACCCCTCCACTTT. It specifies CASSLNQAHNSPLHF.

V is TRBV11-2 and J is TRBJ2-7; the D call may be TRBD1 or TRBD2 (5 bases each). V was shortened by 5 bases and J by 2 bases, with 13 bases between the two germline ends. CDR3 length equals 14 residues. CDR1 and CDR2 from the germline V gene are SGHAT and FQNNGV. The CDR3, as DNA: TGTGCCAGCAGCCTCCGGGACCGGCCCTACGAGCAGTACTTC. Residues: CASSLRDRPYEQYF.

This clone was observed once. The chain combines TRBV5-6 with TRBJ2-4; D may be TRBD2 (5 bases). The CDR3 totals 14 residues. Trimming removed 4 bases at V and 2 bases at J, with 10 bases between. The germline CDR1 and CDR2 sequences are SGHDT and YYEEEE. The CDR3 sequence is CASSASGSKNIQYF. The DNA for the CDR3 is TGTGCCAGCAGCGCCTCGGGATCCAAAAACATTCAGTACTTC.

The V call is TRBV4-2, the J call TRBJ2-1; perhaps TRBD2 as D (6 bases). CDR1 is LGHNA and CDR2 is YNFKEQ in the germline V gene. Trimming removed 5 bases at V and 5 bases at J, with 16 bases between. The CDR3 loop spans 15 amino acids. The CDR3 protein is CASSWWRGTHNEQFF. DNA of the CDR3: TGTGCCAGCAGCTGGTGGCGGGGTACCCACAATGAGCAGTTCTTC.

This clone occurred a few times. V gene TRBV14 combines with J gene TRBJ2-2, with D unresolved. CDR1 and CDR2 from the germline V gene are SGHDN and FVKESK. The CDR3 consists of 14 residues. V was cut by 5 bases and J by 5 bases, with 12 bases left in between. CDR3 DNA sequence: TGTGCCAGCAGCATTGGGGTCTGGACCGGGGAGCTGTTTTTT. As protein: CASSIGVWTGELFF.

V gene TRBV19 combines with J gene TRBJ2-1, with D possibly TRBD2 on 5 matching bases. Trimming removed 5 bases at V and 6 bases at J, with 11 bases between. There are 13 residues in the CDR3. CDR1 is LNHDA and CDR2 is SQIVND in the germline V gene (reference sequence). This chain's CDR3 is CASSPRRGNEQFF. The CDR3, as DNA: TGTGCCAGTAGTCCCCGTCGGGGCAATGAGCAGTTCTTC.

CDR3 residues: CASSLTGINNEQFF. The CDR3 region has the DNA TGTGCCAGCAGTTTGACGGGAATAAACAATGAGCAGTTCTTC. The V gene is TRBV11-2, the J gene TRBJ2-1; D is perhaps TRBD2 (5 bases). V lost 6 bases to trimming and J lost 5 bases, with 14 bases between them. The CDR3 runs 14 residues. Germline CDR1 and CDR2: SGHAT and FQNNGV.

This clone was counted between two and nine times. The chain employs TRBV2 and TRBJ1-6, with D possibly being TRBD1 (5 bases). The CDR3 runs 13 residues. V was cut by 6 bases and J by 11 bases, with 14 bases left in between. Germline-derived CDR1 and CDR2 are SNHLY and FYNNEI. The CDR3 DNA is TGTGCCAGCAGCGGGACCGGATCCCCACCCCTCCACTTT. This sequence encodes CASSGTGSPPLHF.

This chain connects TRBV28 to TRBJ2-1; 9 bases are shared with TRBD2. Unmatched junction bases numbered 8, after V lost 4 bases and J lost 4 bases. Per the germline V gene, CDR1 is MDHEN and CDR2 is SYDVKM. The CDR3 is 16 amino acids. The CDR3 spells CASSSQAGGLYNEQFF. The CDR3 coding sequence is TGTGCCAGCAGTTCTCAAGCGGGGGGCCTTTACAATGAGCAGTTCTTC.

The sample holds a few counts of this clone. The chain combines TRBV6-1 with TRBJ2-7, with D possibly TRBD1 on 6 matching bases. The CDR3 contains 14 residues. CDR1 is MNHNS and CDR2 is SASEGT in the germline V gene. V was shortened by 4 bases and J by 4 bases, with 14 bases between the two germline ends. For the CDR3, the DNA is TGTGCCAGCAGTGGGACAGTCCAAGGGTACGAGCAGTACTTC. Encoded protein: CASSGTVQGYEQYF.

As to this clone: The same CDR3 arises from other DNA sequences in this sample as well. J is TRBJ1-1 and V is TRBV29-1, with 8 nucleotides matching TRBD1. Germline-derived CDR1 and CDR2 are SQVTM and ANQGSEA. The CDR3 sequence is 13 residues long. Unmatched junction bases numbered 6, after V lost 7 bases and J lost 2 bases. This chain's CDR3 is CSAGTGSNTEAFF. CDR3 in DNA: TGCAGCGCTGGGACAGGCTCAAACACTGAAGCTTTCTTT.

Remarks on this clone: Different DNA sequences within this sample yield the same CDR3. The rearrangement uses TRBV29-1 and TRBJ1-2; TRBD1 might be the D (6 bases). V was shortened by 6 bases and J by 4 bases, with 9 bases between the two germline ends. The length of the CDR3 is 11 residues. CDR1 is SQVTM, CDR2 ANQGSEA, per germline. Here the CDR3 DNA reads TGCAGCGTGGACAGCTCCTATGGCTACACCTTC. Residues: CSVDSSYGYTF.

CDR3 protein: CASSQGGTGELFF. CDR3 sequence (DNA): TGTGCCAGCAGCCAGGGTGGCACCGGGGAGCTGTTTTTT. V and J are TRBV7-3 and TRBJ2-2, with a weak D call TRBD1 (5 bases). The CDR3 is 13 residues long. Germline CDR1 reads SGHTA; CDR2 reads FQGTGA. Trimming took 5 bases from V and 4 from J, leaving 8 bases between them.

The CDR3 loop is CASRSDRGPLYGYTF. DNA of the CDR3: TGTGCCAGCAGATCCGACAGGGGGCCCCTCTATGGCTACACCTTC. The V gene is TRBV27, the J gene TRBJ1-2; 10 nucleotides match TRBD1. After removal of 6 bases from V and 4 bases from J, the junction contained 8 bases not matched to a gene. The CDR3 is made up of 15 amino acids. Germline V gene lookup returns CDR1 MNHEY and CDR2 SMNVEV (reference sequence).

This chain links TRBV10-3 with TRBJ2-3; TRBD2 might be the D (6 bases). The CDR3 is 16 residues long. The V and J ends lost 6 bases and 0 bases respectively, with 16 bases between them. From germline, CDR1 is ENHRY and CDR2 SYGVKD. This CDR3 is CAISVLPRDSTDTQYF. CDR3 DNA: TGTGCCATCAGCGTTCTGCCGCGGGATAGCACAGATACGCAGTATTTT.

In nucleotides, the CDR3 is TGCGCCAGCAGCCTTATGCGGGGTGCGGACGACGAGCAGTACTTC. Its protein is CASSLMRGADDEQYF. The chain combines TRBV5-1 with TRBJ2-7; D may be TRBD2 (6 bases). Germline-derived CDR1 and CDR2 are SGHRS and YFSETQ. The CDR3 contains 15 residues. V lost 4 bases to trimming and J lost 5 bases, with 19 bases between them.

This chain connects TRBV30 to TRBJ1-1, with TRBD1 matching 11 bases. CDR1 and CDR2 (germline): GTSNPN, SVGIG (reference sequence). J was trimmed by 4 bases and V by 3 bases; bases with no gene match: 7. The CDR3 runs to 15 residues. The CDR3 here is CAWRGGDRGGTEAFF. CDR3 coding DNA: TGTGCCTGGAGGGGAGGGGACAGGGGGGGCACTGAAGCTTTCTTT.

CDR3 nucleotide sequence: TGTGCCAGCAGTTTCGGACAGAACTACGAGCAGTACTTC. This sequence encodes CASSFGQNYEQYF. The V call is TRBV6-1, the J call TRBJ2-7; tentatively, D is TRBD1 (6 bases). Germline V gives CDR1 MNHNS, CDR2 SASEGT. The CDR3 is 13 residues long. The germline V and J ends were trimmed by 5 bases and 3 bases, with 11 bases remaining between them.

Only a few counts were recorded for this clone. This chain connects TRBV11-2 to TRBJ1-5, with 11 bases lining up with TRBD1. The CDR3 has 15 amino acids. CDR1 and CDR2 from the germline V gene are SGHAT and FQNNGV. V lost 6 bases and J lost 2; bases outside the gene matches: 3. The CDR3 region is CASSRTGGRNQPQHF. CDR3 nucleotides: TGTGCCAGCAGTCGGACAGGGGGCCGCAATCAGCCCCAGCATTTT.

This clone was counted ten times or more. The chain joins TRBV10-3 to TRBJ2-5, with D hard to call. Trimming removed 0 bases at V and 5 bases at J, with 4 bases between. CDR1 is ENHRY, CDR2 SYGVKD, per germline. This CDR3 has 12 residues. For the CDR3, the DNA is TGTGCCATCAGTGAGTCCTTTGAGACCCAGTACTTC. It translates to CAISESFETQYF.

This sequence joins TRBV18 and TRBJ1-5; D gene unclear. CDR3 size: 12 residues. The V end lost 3 bases, the J end lost 6 bases, and 6 bases lay between the germline ends. From germline, CDR1 is KGHSH and CDR2 LQKENI. Written as DNA, the CDR3 is TGTGCCAGCTCACCTATCGGTCAGCCCCAGCATTTT. Translation: CASSPIGQPQHF.

The chain has TRBV30 and TRBJ2-3, with 7 bases identical to TRBD2. CDR3 length equals 14 residues. Germline V gives CDR1 GTSNPN, CDR2 SVGIG (reference sequence). V lost 3 bases to trimming and J lost 3 bases; unmatched junction nucleotides: 6. CDR3 coding DNA: TGTGCCTGGAGCGCGGGAGTGAATACAGATACGCAGTATTTT. It codes for CAWSAGVNTDTQYF.

V usage is TRBV10-3 and J usage is TRBJ2-2; no clear D. This CDR3 has 13 amino acids. In germline, CDR1 is ENHRY, CDR2 SYGVKD. V was clipped by 6 bases and J by 6 bases, with 11 bases between them. This CDR3 is CAISAFGAGELFF. The CDR3 DNA sequence: TGTGCCATCAGCGCATTTGGTGCCGGGGAGCTGTTTTTT.

This clone was picked up a small number of times. The gene calls are TRBV27 and TRBJ2-5; D is ambiguous. V lost 6 bases, J lost 4 bases, and 15 bases lay in between. The CDR3 extends over 14 amino acids. CDR1 is MNHEY and CDR2 is SMNVEV in the germline V gene (reference sequence). CDR3 nucleotide sequence: TGTGCCAGCAGCCGCCATGGGCTCGGAGAGACCCAGTACTTC. It codes for CASSRHGLGETQYF.